Shown below are 17 T cell receptor beta chains from a single sample sequenced in a study of blood T cell repertoires in COVID-19. Assay used: immunoSEQ multiplex PCR; TCRdb lists only in-frame clones, some missing. The sample contains fewer than 40,000 clones, under 90% of which appear only once. Sample: peripheral blood. The receptor set was obtained from a human donor in a cohort sampled during active COVID-19.

The V gene is TRBV6-5, the J gene TRBJ2-7, with TRBD2 identical over 8 bases. CDR1 is MNHEY and CDR2 is SVGAGI in the germline V gene. V shed 4 bases and J 6 bases; nucleotides not matched to a gene: 8. This CDR3 is 14 amino acids long. This chain's CDR3 is CASSFRGGSSEQYF. CDR3 nucleotide sequence: TGTGCCAGCAGTTTTCGGGGGGGTTCGAGCGAGCAGTACTTC.

The genes are TRBV6-4 and TRBJ1-1; weak D call: TRBD1 (6 bases). The CDR3 length is 11 residues. V was shortened by 5 bases and J by 8 bases, with 9 bases between the two germline ends. Germline V gene lookup returns CDR1 MRHNA and CDR2 SNTAGT. The CDR3: CASSRGGEAFF. The CDR3 DNA is TGTGCCAGCAGTAGGGGGGGCGAAGCTTTCTTT.

The J gene is TRBJ1-2, the V gene TRBV5-8; 8 nucleotides align to TRBD1. CDR1 is SGHTS, CDR2 YDEGEE, per germline. Losses at the gene ends were 5 bases for V and 7 bases for J; bases not matched to a gene: 7. The CDR3 runs 13 residues. The CDR3 spells CASRKTGGSGYTF. The DNA for the CDR3 is TGTGCCAGCAGAAAAACAGGGGGAAGTGGCTACACCTTC. The variable domain in full, with the rest retrieved from reference TRBV5-8 and TRBJ1-2, is EAGVTQSPTHLIKTRGQQATLRCSPISGHTSVYWYQQALGLGLQFLLWYDEGEERNRGNFPPRFSGRQFPNYSSELNVNALELEDSALYLCASRKTGGSGYTFGSGTRLTVV.

This chain links TRBV27 with TRBJ1-5; 8 bases match TRBD1. J gave up 3 bases and V 4 bases, and 8 bases lay outside the gene matches. CDR1 is MNHEY, CDR2 SMNVEV, per germline (reference sequence). The CDR3 loop spans 16 amino acids. The CDR3 bases are TGTGCCAGCAGTTCCCTTGGGGACAGGATCAATCAGCCCCAGCATTTT. Its translation is CASSSLGDRINQPQHF.

The chain joins TRBV18 to TRBJ2-3, with TRBD2 matching 10 bases. Germline trimming cut 6 bases from V and 0 bases from J; bases unmatched to any gene: 6. The germline CDR1 and CDR2 sequences are KGHSH and LQKENI. This CDR3 has 16 amino acids. As DNA, the CDR3 is TGTGCCAGCTCCCCCATGACTAGCGGGAGCACAGATACGCAGTATTTT. It encodes CASSPMTSGSTDTQYF. Variable domain in full (rest from reference TRBV18 and TRBJ2-3): NAGVMQNPRHLVRRRGQEARLRCSPMKGHSHVYWYRQLPEEGLKFMVYLQKENIIDESGMPKERFSAEFPKEGPSILRIQQVVRGDSAAYFCASSPMTSGSTDTQYFGPGTRLTVL.

The chain recombines TRBV19 with TRBJ2-2; 11 bases map to TRBD2. Looked up from germline, CDR1 is LNHDA and CDR2 is SQIVND (reference sequence). CDR3 length: 16 residues. V dropped 7 bases and J dropped 5; count of bases not matched to a gene: 9. The CDR3 DNA reads TGTGCCAGTACCCAGGGACTAGCGGAAGGGACCGGGGAGCTGTTTTTT. Translating it yields CASTQGLAEGTGELFF.

The chain links TRBV5-6 to TRBJ2-7; TRBD1 matches at 7 bases. The germline V gene encodes CDR1 SGHDT and CDR2 YYEEEE. The CDR3 spans 15 residues. With 5 bases clipped from V and 2 bases from J, the junction kept 10 bases outside the gene matches. This CDR3 reads CASRLGQVLAYEQYF. The CDR3 DNA reads TGTGCCAGCAGACTAGGACAGGTCTTAGCCTACGAGCAGTACTTC.

CDR3 sequence (DNA): TGCGCCAGCAGCTCCCCAGGGTCACAACACGAGGAACTGTTTTTT. Translating gives CASSSPGSQHEELFF. J is TRBJ1-4 and V is TRBV5-1; perhaps TRBD1 as D (5 bases). The CDR3 contains 15 residues. V lost 3 bases and J lost 12, with 21 bases in between. The germline gives CDR1 SGHRS, CDR2 YFSETQ.

The rearrangement links TRBV27 to TRBJ1-1, with D perhaps matching TRBD1 (6 bases). With 6 bases removed from V and 6 bases from J, the gap between germline ends came to 26 bases. CDR1 and CDR2 (germline): MNHEY, SMNVEV (reference sequence). CDR3 size: 17 residues. The CDR3 spells CASRPGGGAGAYAEAFF. In DNA form, the CDR3 reads TGTGCCAGCAGACCCGGAGGGGGGGCAGGAGCTTACGCTGAAGCTTTCTTT.

This CDR3 reads CATTRSRGLGEQYF. In nucleotides, the CDR3 is TGTGCTACGACCCGCTCCAGGGGGCTGGGGGAGCAGTACTTC. The V call is TRBV28, the J call TRBJ2-7; 8 bases map to TRBD1. CDR1 and CDR2 (germline): MDHEN, SYDVKM. The CDR3 has 14 amino acids.

The chain carries TRBV24-1 and TRBJ2-2, with TRBD1 as a possible D gene (6 bases). CDR1 is KGHDR and CDR2 is SFDVKD in the germline V gene. This CDR3 is 13 amino acids long. V lost 5 bases and J 6 bases, leaving 9 bases between the germline ends. The CDR3 DNA reads as TGTGCCACCAGTGTTACAGGGCCCGGGGAGCTGTTTTTT. Its protein is CATSVTGPGELFF.

The chain combines TRBV18 with TRBJ2-1; possibly TRBD2 for D (5 bases). V was pared by 3 bases and J by 9 bases, with 18 bases between. The CDR3 is 15 amino acids. CDR1 and CDR2 from the germline V gene are KGHSH and LQKENI. The CDR3 bases are TGTGCCAGCTCACCGATCAGCGGCCCCGAGGGTGAGCAGTTCTTC. It encodes CASSPISGPEGEQFF.

This rearrangement joins TRBV29-1 to TRBJ2-1; 8 nucleotides align to TRBD1. Germline CDR1 SQVTM, CDR2 ANQGSEA. V shed 7 bases, J shed 4 bases, and the junction held 12 bases outside the gene matches. The CDR3 totals 15 residues. CDR3 residues: CSAPLRTGPYNEQFF. DNA for the CDR3: TGCAGCGCTCCATTGAGGACAGGGCCGTACAATGAGCAGTTCTTC.

The CDR3 region has the DNA TGTGCCAGCAGTTTACTGACAGGTAACACTGAAGCTTTCTTT. Translating it yields CASSLLTGNTEAFF. The chain is built from TRBV28 and TRBJ1-1; D may be TRBD1 (6 bases). Germline V gene lookup returns CDR1 MDHEN and CDR2 SYDVKM. V was trimmed by 2 bases and J by 2 bases, leaving 9 bases between them. There are 14 residues in the CDR3.

The genes are TRBV29-1 and TRBJ2-7, with TRBD1 identical over 10 bases. The V gene's germline CDR1 is SQVTM and CDR2 ANQGSEA. There are 16 residues in the CDR3. With V trimmed by 1 base and J by 2 bases, 8 bases remained unmatched. This CDR3 is CSVEGGRQGAPYEQYF. The CDR3 DNA is TGCAGCGTTGAAGGTGGGAGACAGGGGGCCCCCTACGAGCAGTACTTC.

The CDR3 region has the DNA TGTGCCAGCAGACGACTCAGGGAACTGAACACTGAAGCTTTCTTT. Its translation is CASRRLRELNTEAFF. The chain couples TRBV27 to TRBJ1-1; possibly TRBD1 for D (5 bases). The V gene lost 6 bases and the J gene lost 0 bases, with 14 bases spanning the gap. The germline V gene encodes CDR1 MNHEY and CDR2 SMNVEV (reference sequence). CDR3 size: 15 residues.

The chain uses TRBV6-5 and TRBJ1-5; no reliable D call. Looked up from germline, CDR1 is MNHEY and CDR2 is SVGAGI. The V gene lost 5 bases and the J gene lost 5 bases, with 16 bases spanning the gap. The CDR3 spans 15 residues. The CDR3 here is CASSPRGLRDQPQHF. CDR3 DNA sequence: TGTGCCAGCAGTCCCCGGGGTTTACGGGATCAGCCCCAGCATTTT.